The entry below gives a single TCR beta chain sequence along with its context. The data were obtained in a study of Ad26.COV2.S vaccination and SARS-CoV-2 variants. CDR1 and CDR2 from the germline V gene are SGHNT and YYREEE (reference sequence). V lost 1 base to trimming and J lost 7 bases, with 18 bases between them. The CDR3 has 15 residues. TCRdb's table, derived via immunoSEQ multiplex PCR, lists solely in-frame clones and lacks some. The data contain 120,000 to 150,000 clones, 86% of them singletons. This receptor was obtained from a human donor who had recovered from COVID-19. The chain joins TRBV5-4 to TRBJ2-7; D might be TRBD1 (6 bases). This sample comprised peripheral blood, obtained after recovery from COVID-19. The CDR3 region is CASSLSMNRDFEQYF. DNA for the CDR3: TGTGCCAGCAGCTTGTCGATGAACAGGGATTTTGAGCAGTACTTC.